These T cell receptor beta chains were read from a single sample in a study of T cells in Graves' hyperthyroidism and ophthalmopathy. A single record per CDR3 protein comes from TCRdb applying MiXCR to the multiplex PCR reads. Among approximately 400,000 distinct CDR3 sequences listed, around 16% were seen once. The sample taken for sequencing was blood. These receptors were obtained from a woman under 30 with Graves' hyperthyroidism. Both conserved end residues are part of each CDR3. The D gene is left open where the match is weak. Size is omitted from some rows. Given values are once, few, many or a class for expanded clones.

d_call j_call v_call clone_size cdr3_aa cdr3_nt
. TRBJ2-7 TRBV2 many CASGTPRGNEQYF TGTGCCAGCGGGACCCCGAGGGGGAACGAGCAGTACTTC
TRBD2 TRBJ2-3 TRBV29-1 . CSVTTSGDTQYF TGCAGCGTTACGACTAGCGGGGACACGCAGTATTTT
. TRBJ2-2 TRBV6-1 many CASSLTTGNTGELFF TGTGCCAGCAGTTTGACGACAGGAAACACCGGGGAGCTGTTTTTT
. TRBJ2-1 TRBV7-9 . CASSIEVLGPYNEQFF TGTGCCAGTAGTATCGAGGTCCTAGGCCCCTACAATGAGCAGTTCTTC
. TRBJ2-5 TRBV20-1 many CSARDSLAYTQETQYF TGCAGTGCTAGAGATTCGCTAGCGTATACTCAAGAGACCCAGTACTTC
. TRBJ1-6 TRBV25-1 . CASSEFRGRNSPLHF TGTGCCAGCAGTGAATTTAGGGGACGGAATTCACCCCTCCACTTT
TRBD2 TRBJ2-2 TRBV27 . CASSAGTSGTIGELFF TGTGCCAGCAGTGCAGGGACTAGCGGGACGATCGGGGAGCTGTTTTTT
TRBD2 TRBJ2-1 TRBV27 few CASSWDGGAIEQFF TGTGCCAGCAGTTGGGACGGGGGGGCCATTGAGCAGTTCTTC
. TRBJ1-1 TRBV13 many CASSLGVQGFGTEAFF TGTGCCAGCAGCTTGGGTGTACAGGGCTTCGGCACTGAAGCTTTCTTT
. TRBJ2-3 TRBV7-2 many CASSLTPGGPDTQYF TGTGCCAGCAGCTTAACCCCCGGGGGGCCAGATACGCAGTATTTT
. TRBJ2-2 TRBV11-3 . CASSQEASGELFF TGTGCCAGCAGTCAGGAGGCGTCCGGGGAGCTGTTTTTT
. TRBJ1-1 TRBV2 many CASSEIGGTEAFF TGTGCCAGCAGTGAAATCGGGGGCACTGAAGCTTTCTTT
. TRBJ2-2 TRBV6-1 few CASSPGGLGELFF TGTGCCAGCAGTCCCGGAGGGCTCGGGGAGCTGTTTTTT
TRBD1 TRBJ2-1 TRBV24-1 many CATSESGTGVNEQFF TGTGCCACCAGTGAGTCCGGGACAGGGGTCAATGAGCAGTTCTTC
. TRBJ1-2 TRBV5-1 . CASSFLPQQGSYGYTF TGCGCCAGCAGCTTCTTACCACAACAGGGAAGCTATGGCTACACCTTC
. TRBJ2-1 TRBV12-3/TRBV12-4 many CASSLSRYGTRTNNEQFF TGTGCCAGCAGTTTATCAAGGTACGGCACCAGGACTAACAATGAGCAGTTCTTC
TRBD1 TRBJ1-5 TRBV27 many CASGRDRLSQPQHF TGTGCCAGCGGACGGGACAGGCTCTCTCAGCCCCAGCATTTT
. TRBJ2-3 TRBV12-3/TRBV12-4 . CANSYEARDTQYF TGTGCCAACAGTTATGAGGCCCGAGATACGCAGTATTTT
. TRBJ1-1 TRBV7-9 many CASSLESVNTEAFF TGTGCCAGCAGCTTAGAATCTGTGAACACTGAAGCTTTCTTT
. TRBJ1-5 TRBV28 . CASSLGLTGPNQPQHF TGTGCCAGCAGTTTGGGCCTTACAGGACCCAATCAGCCCCAGCATTTT
TRBD1 TRBJ1-1 TRBV7-2 few CASSHVWGAGGTEAFF TGTGCCAGCAGCCATGTATGGGGGGCAGGGGGCACTGAAGCTTTCTTT
TRBD2 TRBJ2-1 TRBV7-9 . CASSLQERLTSGRDEQFF TGTGCCAGCAGCTTACAGGAAAGATTAACTAGCGGGAGGGATGAGCAGTTCTTC
TRBD2 TRBJ2-5 TRBV20-1 . CSARPIPGLAGGETQYF TGCAGTGCTAGGCCCATTCCGGGACTAGCGGGAGGGGAGACCCAGTACTTC
TRBD2 TRBJ2-3 TRBV5-1 many CASSWGLAGGTDTQYF TGCGCCAGCAGCTGGGGACTAGCGGGAGGCACAGATACGCAGTATTTT
TRBD1 TRBJ2-2 TRBV19 . CASSITGVTSIILNTGELFF TGTGCCAGTAGTATTACAGGGGTTACCTCGATAATTTTAAACACCGGGGAGCTGTTTTTT
TRBD1 TRBJ2-3 TRBV7-3 . CASSSQTGATDTQYF TGTGCCAGCAGCTCACAGACAGGGGCCACAGATACGCAGTATTTT
TRBD1 TRBJ2-1 TRBV7-2 many CASSSRDRVPARRGLTYNEQFF TGTGCCAGCAGCTCCCGGGACAGGGTCCCTGCGCGGCGCGGATTAACCTACAATGAGCAGTTCTTC
TRBD2 TRBJ2-1 TRBV12-3/TRBV12-4 many CASSLISGRASEQFF TGTGCCAGCAGTTTAATTAGCGGGAGGGCCAGTGAGCAGTTCTTC
. TRBJ2-3 TRBV10-1 few CASSELLLDAEVDTQYF TGCGCCAGCAGTGAACTCCTACTAGATGCTGAGGTAGATACGCAGTATTTT
. TRBJ2-2 TRBV12-3/TRBV12-4 many CASTLGGRGNTGELFF TGTGCCAGCACCCTCGGCGGGCGGGGGAACACCGGGGAGCTGTTTTTT
TRBD1 TRBJ2-1 TRBV6-2/TRBV6-3 many CASSYAGQGNNEQFF TGTGCCAGCAGTTACGCGGGACAGGGTAACAATGAGCAGTTCTTC
TRBD2 TRBJ2-1 TRBV11-3 many CASSPRLAGGRNEQFF TGTGCCAGCAGCCCAAGACTAGCGGGGGGGCGGAATGAGCAGTTCTTC
. TRBJ1-6 TRBV7-2 once CASSLEGRSPLHF TGTGCCAGCAGCCTCGAGGGGAGATCACCCCTCCACTTT
. TRBJ1-5 TRBV10-2 few CASSESSGSNQPQHF TGCGCCAGCAGTGAGTCGTCAGGTAGCAATCAGCCCCAGCATTTT
TRBD1 TRBJ2-1 TRBV6-1 few CASRLTGTGYNEQFF TGTGCCAGCAGGCTTACCGGGACAGGGTACAATGAGCAGTTCTTC
. TRBJ1-4 TRBV7-8 . CASRGTTNEKLFF TGTGCCAGCCGGGGGACAACTAATGAAAAACTGTTTTTT
TRBD2 TRBJ2-2 TRBV6-2/TRBV6-3 many CASRALAGGLTGELFF TGTGCCAGCAGGGCACTAGCGGGGGGTCTCACCGGGGAGCTGTTTTTT
. TRBJ2-6 TRBV15 few CATSRAWTGGLSGANVLTF TGTGCCACCAGCAGGGCTTGGACAGGAGGGCTCTCTGGGGCCAACGTCCTGACTTTC
TRBD2 TRBJ2-7 TRBV5-6 . CAGSLIRTSGSYEQYF TGTGCCGGCAGCTTGATAAGGACTAGCGGTTCCTACGAGCAGTACTTC
. TRBJ2-2 TRBV5-8 . CASWAPGAGELFF TGTGCCAGTTGGGCCCCTGGGGCCGGGGAGCTGTTTTTT
. TRBJ2-2 TRBV6-2/TRBV6-3 few CASNWGNTGELFF TGTGCCAGCAATTGGGGGAACACCGGGGAGCTGTTTTTT
TRBD1 TRBJ1-1 TRBV11-2 many CASSTLGLRQGRDTEAFF TGTGCCAGCAGCACCTTGGGCCTACGACAGGGACGGGACACTGAAGCTTTCTTT
TRBD1 TRBJ1-5 TRBV18 many CASSPDRGSGQPQHF TGTGCCAGCTCCCCCGACAGGGGGTCAGGTCAGCCCCAGCATTTT
. TRBJ1-5 TRBV19 . CASELDSNQPQHF TGTGCCAGCGAGCTAGATAGCAATCAGCCCCAGCATTTT
TRBD2 TRBJ2-7 TRBV6-2/TRBV6-3 many CASSVRTSGSYEQYF TGTGCCAGCAGTGTAAGGACTAGCGGCTCCTACGAGCAGTACTTC
. TRBJ1-2 TRBV19 many CASSTSKGLFQGYTF TGTGCCAGTAGTACTTCCAAGGGCCTCTTTCAAGGCTACACCTTC
. TRBJ2-5 TRBV27 . CASSFGEPSETQYF TGTGCCAGCAGTTTCGGAGAACCGTCGGAGACCCAGTACTTC
TRBD1 TRBJ1-5 TRBV5-6 many CASSLAGTGGVNQHF TGTGCCAGCAGCTTGGCGGGGACAGGTGGGGTCAATCAGCATTTT
TRBD2 TRBJ2-1 TRBV20-1 . CSASSGTLNEQFF TGCAGTGCCAGTAGCGGGACTCTTAATGAGCAGTTCTTC
. TRBJ2-7 TRBV6-1 . CASSPDYNGEQYF TGTGCCAGCAGTCCGGACTATAACGGCGAGCAGTACTTC
. TRBJ1-5 TRBV12-3/TRBV12-4 many CASSLSDRRNQPQHF TGTGCCAGCAGTTTAAGTGACAGGCGTAATCAGCCCCAGCATTTT
TRBD1 TRBJ2-1 TRBV9 many CASSDQGDSAINEQFF TGTGCCAGCAGCGACCAGGGGGATTCGGCAATCAATGAGCAGTTCTTC
TRBD1 TRBJ2-2 TRBV10-1 . CASSERDRPTGELFF TGCGCCAGCAGTGAGCGGGACAGACCAACCGGGGAGCTGTTTTTT
TRBD1 TRBJ1-1 TRBV19 . CASSLGTGIAAEAFF TGTGCCAGTAGTCTGGGGACAGGGATTGCCGCTGAAGCTTTCTTT
TRBD1 TRBJ2-7 TRBV12-3/TRBV12-4 many CASSFIRDRFSEQYF TGTGCCAGCAGTTTTATCAGGGACAGGTTCTCCGAGCAGTACTTC
TRBD2 TRBJ2-2 TRBV6-2/TRBV6-3 . CASRNSGAGELFF TGTGCCAGCAGAAATAGCGGGGCCGGGGAGCTGTTTTTT
. TRBJ1-2 TRBV4-2 few CASSQERFWDGGYTF TGTGCCAGCAGCCAAGAGCGGTTTTGGGACGGGGGCTACACCTTC